The 10 T cell receptor beta chains below were found in one sample sequenced in a study of identical twins. A single record per CDR3 protein comes from TCRdb applying MiXCR to the 5' RACE reads. This sample has hundreds of thousands of distinct CDR3 sequences; 5.5% to 6.5% occur once, and the top ten carry around 1.7%. The sample was naive T cells sorted from blood. These receptors were collected from a man aged 18 to 29 in good health.

The CDR3 coding sequence is TGCAGTGCGGGGACTAGCCGGGGCACAGATACGCAGTATTTT. Translation: CSAGTSRGTDTQYF. The V call is TRBV20-1, the J call TRBJ2-3, with 9 bases aligning to TRBD2. CDR1 and CDR2 from the germline V gene are DFQATT and SNEGSKA (reference sequence). The junction had 5 bases not matched to a gene; V was cut back by 6 bases and J by 1 base. The CDR3 covers 14 residues.

Only a few counts were recorded for this clonotype. The J gene is TRBJ1-2, the V gene TRBV7-2; perhaps TRBD1 as D (6 bases). The CDR3 is 14 residues long. Trimming stripped 5 bases from V and 5 bases from J, with 15 bases between. CDR1 is SGHTA, CDR2 FQGNSA, per germline. CDR3 coding DNA: TGTGCCAGCAGCCCAAGGGACAATTTTTATGGCTACACCTTC. It codes for CASSPRDNFYGYTF. Drawing the rest from reference TRBV7-2 and TRBJ1-2, the complete variable domain is GAGVSQSPSNKVTEKGKDVELRCDPISGHTALYWYRQSLGQGLEFLIYFQGNSAPDKSGLPSDRFSAERTGGSVSTLTIQRTQQEDSAVYLCASSPRDNFYGYTFGSGTRLTVV.

This clonotype was found many times. The chain combines TRBV6-2 or TRBV6-3 with TRBJ2-1, with TRBD2 identical over 7 bases. CDR1 is MNHEY, CDR2 SVGEGT, per germline. This CDR3 is built from 14 residues. Trimming removed 4 bases from V and 8 bases from J; junction bases left unmatched: 8. The CDR3 bases are TGTGCCAGCAGTTGGATGGCGGGAGCCGATGAGCAGTTCTTC. Its translation is CASSWMAGADEQFF.

This chain joins TRBV6-1 and TRBJ2-1; TRBD1 aligns across 7 bases. The J segment lost 3 bases and the V segment lost 6 bases, leaving 11 bases of the junction unmatched. Looked up from germline, CDR1 is MNHNS and CDR2 is SASEGT. The CDR3 length is 16 residues. CDR3 loop: CASRDPRDSFYNEQFF. In DNA form, the CDR3 reads TGTGCCAGCAGAGATCCCCGGGACAGCTTCTACAATGAGCAGTTCTTC.

The CDR3 nucleotides read TGTGCCAGTAGAACGACAGGGGGAGAGACCCAGTACTTC. Its translation is CASRTTGGETQYF. The chain uses TRBV19 and TRBJ2-5; 9 bases are a match to TRBD1. Germline CDR1 reads LNHDA; CDR2 reads SQIVND (reference sequence). The length of the CDR3 is 13 residues. J was trimmed by 4 bases and V by 6 bases; bases with no gene match: 3.

This clonotype was seen a handful of times. This rearrangement joins TRBV5-1 to TRBJ2-5; D not certain. The CDR3 runs 16 residues. Trimming cost V 7 bases and J 0 bases, with 19 bases left between them. CDR1 and CDR2 (germline): SGHRS, YFSETQ. CDR3 in amino acids: CASFEPTAHYQETQYF. CDR3 DNA: TGCGCCAGCTTCGAGCCTACGGCCCACTACCAAGAGACCCAGTACTTC.

This clonotype has a count of ten or more. The rearrangement joins TRBV10-2 to TRBJ2-7, with D tentatively TRBD2 (5 bases). Trimming left V 4 bases short and J 6 bases short, with 19 bases between. The germline V gene has CDR1 WSHSY and CDR2 SAAADI. This CDR3 contains 15 residues. The CDR3 coding sequence is TGCGCCAGCAGTGGGGGAGTTGGTTTGGGCGGCGAGCAGTACTTC. Residues: CASSGGVGLGGEQYF.

This clonotype appeared a few times. J is TRBJ2-1 and V is TRBV6-1, with 10 bases aligning to TRBD2. This CDR3 is built from 14 residues. With 9 bases clipped from V and 3 bases from J, the junction kept 5 bases outside the gene matches. CDR1 MNHNS and CDR2 SASEGT come from the germline V gene. In DNA form, the CDR3 reads TGTGCCAGTCTTAGCGGGAGGAACTACAATGAGCAGTTCTTC. As protein: CASLSGRNYNEQFF.

Turning to this clonotype: A much larger clone lies one base from this, so it may be a read error. The CDR3 ends on some other residue instead of the conserved phenylalanine or tryptophan, so this is likely a read error. The V gene is TRBV18, the J gene TRBJ2-3; 11 nucleotides line up with TRBD1. Germline V CDR1 and CDR2: KGHSH, LQKENI. V dropped 0 bases and J dropped 5; count of bases not matched to a gene: 7. The CDR3 length is 17 residues. CDR3 loop: CASSPPGQGAGKDTQYY. In DNA, the CDR3 is TGTGCCAGCTCACCACCAGGACAGGGGGCCGGTAAAGATACGCAGTATTAT.

This clonotype appeared many times. V is TRBV12-5 and J is TRBJ2-1; no definite D call. Between the trimmed V and J ends, which lost 2 bases and 4 bases, there was a span of 15 bases. In germline, CDR1 is LGHNT, CDR2 FRNRAP. This CDR3 spans 16 amino acids. In DNA, the CDR3 is TGTGCTAGTGGTTTGAGTTCCTCGGGCGTATACAATGAGCAGTTCTTC. It yields the protein CASGLSSSGVYNEQFF.